The next 4 T cell receptor beta chains were all read from a single sample in a study of blood T cell repertoires in COVID-19. Profiling relied on immunoSEQ multiplex PCR, and the TCRdb table lists in-frame clones only, not all of them. The sample holds 200,000 or so clones, under 85% seen once. Sequencing input: PBMCs or T cells enriched from blood (not recorded which). Source of these receptors: a man aged 60-69 years who had recovered from COVID-19.

The V gene is TRBV30, the J gene TRBJ1-1; D is uncertain. The CDR3 consists of 13 residues. V was clipped by 0 bases and J by 3 bases, with 8 bases between them. CDR1 is GTSNPN and CDR2 is SVGIG in the germline V gene (reference sequence). Here the CDR3 DNA reads TGTGCCTGGAGTGTAAGGGAGGACACTGAAGCTTTCTTT. As protein: CAWSVREDTEAFF.

This clone was seen a few times. V gene TRBV24-1 combines with J gene TRBJ2-1, with 7 nucleotides matching TRBD1. Germline V gives CDR1 KGHDR, CDR2 SFDVKD. J gave up 0 bases and V 3 bases, and 7 bases lay outside the gene matches. This CDR3 contains 17 residues. The CDR3 reads CATSDPHGTDSYNEQFF. Written as DNA, the CDR3 is TGTGCCACCAGTGATCCTCACGGGACAGACTCCTACAATGAGCAGTTCTTC.

The chain is built from TRBV30 and TRBJ1-6; possibly TRBD1 for D (5 bases). The ends were cut back, 0 bases at V and 4 bases at J, with 13 bases in the middle. This CDR3 spans 16 amino acids. Germline loops: CDR1 GTSNPN, CDR2 SVGIG (reference sequence). As DNA, the CDR3 is TGTGCCTGGAGTGTAGGGGCAGCAGGGTATAATTCACCCCTCCACTTT. This sequence encodes CAWSVGAAGYNSPLHF.

This chain uses TRBV2 with TRBJ1-1, with TRBD1 as a possible D gene (5 bases). Germline lookup yields CDR1 SNHLY and CDR2 FYNNEI. Trimming cost V 5 bases and J 3 bases, with 10 bases left between them. There are 13 residues in the CDR3. The CDR3 DNA reads TGTGCCAGCAGTACCAAAGGGGACACTGAAGCTTTCTTT. Residues: CASSTKGDTEAFF.